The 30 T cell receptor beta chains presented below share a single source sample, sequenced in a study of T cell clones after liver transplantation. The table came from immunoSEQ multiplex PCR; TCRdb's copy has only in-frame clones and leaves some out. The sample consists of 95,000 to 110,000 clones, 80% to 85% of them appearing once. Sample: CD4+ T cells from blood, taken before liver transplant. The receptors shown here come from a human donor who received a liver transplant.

For the CDR3, the DNA is TGTGCCAGCAGCTTAGATGGGGGTGATGGGCTAGAGACCCAGTACTTC. It translates to CASSLDGGDGLETQYF. This rearrangement joins TRBV11-3 to TRBJ2-5; D may correspond to TRBD1 or TRBD2 (5 bases each). Germline assignment: CDR1 SGHNT and CDR2 YENEEA. Trimming took off 0 bases at V and 4 bases at J, with 15 bases between the two ends. The CDR3 contains 16 residues.

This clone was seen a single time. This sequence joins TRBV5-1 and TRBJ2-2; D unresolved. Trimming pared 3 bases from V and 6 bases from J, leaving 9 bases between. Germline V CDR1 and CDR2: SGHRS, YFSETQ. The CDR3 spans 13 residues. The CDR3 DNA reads TGCGCCAGCAGCTCGCGTGAGGCCGGGGAGCTGTTTTTT. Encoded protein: CASSSREAGELFF.

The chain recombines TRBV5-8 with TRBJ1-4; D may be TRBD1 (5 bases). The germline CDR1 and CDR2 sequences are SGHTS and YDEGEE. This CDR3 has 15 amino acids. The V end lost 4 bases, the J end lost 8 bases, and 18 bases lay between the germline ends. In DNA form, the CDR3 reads TGTGCCAGCAGCGGAGGGGCCAGAGTTGCGGAAAAACTGTTTTTT. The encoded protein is CASSGGARVAEKLFF.

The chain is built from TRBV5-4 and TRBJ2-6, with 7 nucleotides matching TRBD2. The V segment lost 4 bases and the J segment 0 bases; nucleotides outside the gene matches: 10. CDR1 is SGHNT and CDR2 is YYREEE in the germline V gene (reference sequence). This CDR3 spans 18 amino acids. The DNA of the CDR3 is TGTGCCAGCAGCCTGGGACTACTCAAAAACTCTGGGGCCAACGTCCTGACTTTC. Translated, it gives CASSLGLLKNSGANVLTF.

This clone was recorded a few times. CDR3 coding DNA: TGTGCCAGCAGCCCACAGGGGAACTATGGCTACACCTTC. It specifies CASSPQGNYGYTF. The chain carries TRBV7-2 and TRBJ1-2, with 7 bases aligning to TRBD1. The CDR3 sequence is 13 residues long. With 5 bases clipped from V and 2 bases from J, the junction kept 2 bases outside the gene matches. Germline-derived CDR1 and CDR2 are SGHTA and FQGNSA.

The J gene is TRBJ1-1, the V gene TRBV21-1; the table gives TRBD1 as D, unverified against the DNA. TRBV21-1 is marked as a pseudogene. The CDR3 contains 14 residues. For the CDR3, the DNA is TGTGCCAGCTGTATCCGGGACAGGTCCACTGAAGCTTTCTTT. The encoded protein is CASCIRDRSTEAFF.

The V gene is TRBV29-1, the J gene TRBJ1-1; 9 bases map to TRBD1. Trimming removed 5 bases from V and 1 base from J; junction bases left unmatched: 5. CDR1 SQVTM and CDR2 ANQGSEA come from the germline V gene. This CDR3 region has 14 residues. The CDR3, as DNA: TGCAGCGTTATACAGGGGGCAGGGAACACTGAAGCTTTCTTT. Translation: CSVIQGAGNTEAFF. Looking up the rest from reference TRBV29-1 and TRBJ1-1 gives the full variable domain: SAVISQKPSRDICQRGTSLTIQCQVDSQVTMMFWYRQQPGQSLTLIATANQGSEATYESGFVIDKFPISRPNLTFSTLTVSNMSPEDSSIYLCSVIQGAGNTEAFFGQGTRLTVV.

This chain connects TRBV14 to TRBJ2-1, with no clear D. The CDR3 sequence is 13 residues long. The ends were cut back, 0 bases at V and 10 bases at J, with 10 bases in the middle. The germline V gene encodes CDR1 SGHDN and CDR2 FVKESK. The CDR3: CASSQDRSREQFF. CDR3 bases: TGTGCCAGCAGCCAAGACAGATCCAGGGAGCAGTTCTTC.

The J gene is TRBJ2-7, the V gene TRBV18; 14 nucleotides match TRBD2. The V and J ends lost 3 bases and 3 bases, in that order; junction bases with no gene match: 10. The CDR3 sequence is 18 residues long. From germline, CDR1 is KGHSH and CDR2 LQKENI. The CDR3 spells CASSPLPGLAGEHYEQYF. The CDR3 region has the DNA TGTGCCAGCTCACCGCTACCGGGACTAGCGGGAGAGCACTACGAGCAGTACTTC.

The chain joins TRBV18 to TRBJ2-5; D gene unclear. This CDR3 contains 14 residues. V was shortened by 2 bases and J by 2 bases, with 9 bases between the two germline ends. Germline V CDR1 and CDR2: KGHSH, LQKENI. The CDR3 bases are TGTGCCAGCTCACCAGTCTTACAGCAAGAGACCCAGTACTTC. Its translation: CASSPVLQQETQYF.

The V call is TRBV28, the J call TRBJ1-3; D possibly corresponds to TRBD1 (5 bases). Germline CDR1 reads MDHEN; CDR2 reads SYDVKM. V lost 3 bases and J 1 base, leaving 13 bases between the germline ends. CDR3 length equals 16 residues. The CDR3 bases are TGTGCCAGCAGTTTGGGGCAGGGTGTGTCTGGAAACACCATATATTTT. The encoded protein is CASSLGQGVSGNTIYF.

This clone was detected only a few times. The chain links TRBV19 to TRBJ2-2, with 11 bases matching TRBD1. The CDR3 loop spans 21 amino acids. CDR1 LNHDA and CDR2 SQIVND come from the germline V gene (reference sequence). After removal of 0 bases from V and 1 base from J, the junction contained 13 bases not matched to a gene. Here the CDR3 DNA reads TGTGCCAGTAGTATAGATCCCTGGACAGGGGGCCGACAAAGGAACACCGGGGAGCTGTTTTTT. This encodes CASSIDPWTGGRQRNTGELFF.

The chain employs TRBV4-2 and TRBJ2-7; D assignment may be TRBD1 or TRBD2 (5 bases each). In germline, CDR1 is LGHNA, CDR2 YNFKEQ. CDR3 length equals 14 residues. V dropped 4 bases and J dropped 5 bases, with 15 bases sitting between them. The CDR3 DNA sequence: TGTGCCAGCAGCCTAGAGTGGGGGAGCAACGAGCAGTACTTC. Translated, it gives CASSLEWGSNEQYF.

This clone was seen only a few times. The DNA of the CDR3 is TGTGCCAGCAGCCTCATGGATAGCTCCTATAATTCACCCCTCCACTTT. Its translation is CASSLMDSSYNSPLHF. The J gene is TRBJ1-6, the V gene TRBV9; D remains unclear. This CDR3 has 16 amino acids. Germline assignment: CDR1 SGDLS and CDR2 YYNGEE. V lost 4 bases to trimming and J lost 0 bases, with 11 bases between them. Using reference TRBV9 and TRBJ1-6 for the parts outside the CDR3, the full variable domain is DSGVTQTPKHLITATGQRVTLRCSPRSGDLSVYWYQQSLDQGLQFLIQYYNGEERAKGNILERFSAQQFPDLHSELNLSSLELGDSALYFCASSLMDSSYNSPLHFGNGTRLTVT.

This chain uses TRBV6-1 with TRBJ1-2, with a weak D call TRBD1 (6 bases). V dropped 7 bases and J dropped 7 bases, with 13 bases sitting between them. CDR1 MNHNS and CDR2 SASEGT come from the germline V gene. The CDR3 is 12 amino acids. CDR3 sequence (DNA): TGTGCCAGCACCAGACAGGTTTCTGGCTACACCTTC. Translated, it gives CASTRQVSGYTF.

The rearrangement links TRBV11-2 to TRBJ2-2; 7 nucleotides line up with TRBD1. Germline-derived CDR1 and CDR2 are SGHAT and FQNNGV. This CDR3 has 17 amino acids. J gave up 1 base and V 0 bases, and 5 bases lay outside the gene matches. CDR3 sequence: CASSLEVTGKNTGELFF. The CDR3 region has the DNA TGTGCCAGCAGCTTAGAAGTGACAGGGAAGAACACCGGGGAGCTGTTTTTT.

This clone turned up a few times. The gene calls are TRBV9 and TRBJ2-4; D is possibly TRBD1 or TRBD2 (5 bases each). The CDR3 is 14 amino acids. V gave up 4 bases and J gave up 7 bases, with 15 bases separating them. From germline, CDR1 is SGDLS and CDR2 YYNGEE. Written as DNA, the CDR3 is TGTGCCAGCAGCCCGGGGACGAGAGGGAACATTCAGTACTTC. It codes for CASSPGTRGNIQYF.

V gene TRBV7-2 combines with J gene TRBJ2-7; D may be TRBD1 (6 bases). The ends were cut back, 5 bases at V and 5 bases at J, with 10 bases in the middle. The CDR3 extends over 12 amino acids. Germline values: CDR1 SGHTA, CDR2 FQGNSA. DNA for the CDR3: TGTGCCAGCAGCCGAGCAGGGGACGAGCAGTACTTC. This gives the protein CASSRAGDEQYF.

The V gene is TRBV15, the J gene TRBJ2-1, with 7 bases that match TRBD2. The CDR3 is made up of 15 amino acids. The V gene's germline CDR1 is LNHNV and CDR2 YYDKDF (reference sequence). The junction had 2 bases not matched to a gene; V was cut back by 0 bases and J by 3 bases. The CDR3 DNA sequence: TGTGCCACCAGCAGAGAGGCTAGCGGCTACAATGAGCAGTTCTTC. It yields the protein CATSREASGYNEQFF.

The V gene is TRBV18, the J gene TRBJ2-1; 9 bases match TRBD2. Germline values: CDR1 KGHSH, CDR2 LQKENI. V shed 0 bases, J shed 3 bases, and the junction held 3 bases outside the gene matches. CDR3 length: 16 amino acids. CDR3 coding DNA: TGTGCCAGCTCACCACCCCGGACTAGCGACTACAATGAGCAGTTCTTC. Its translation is CASSPPRTSDYNEQFF.

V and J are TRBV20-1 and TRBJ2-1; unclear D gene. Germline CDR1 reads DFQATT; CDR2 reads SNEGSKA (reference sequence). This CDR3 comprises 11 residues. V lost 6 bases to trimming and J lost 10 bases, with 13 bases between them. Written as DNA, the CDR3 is TGCAGTGCGAGCCCCGCTAGAGAGCAGTTCTTC. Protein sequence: CSASPAREQFF.

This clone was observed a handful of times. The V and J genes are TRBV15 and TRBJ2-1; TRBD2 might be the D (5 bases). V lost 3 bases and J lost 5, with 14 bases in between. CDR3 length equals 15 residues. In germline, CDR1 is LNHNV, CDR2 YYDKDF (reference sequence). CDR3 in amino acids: CATSSSYGLDNEQFF. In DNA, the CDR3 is TGTGCCACCAGCAGCTCCTACGGACTCGACAATGAGCAGTTCTTC.

The DNA for the CDR3 is TGTGCCAGCGCCGGTGAGGGGAGGTACAATGAGCAGTTCTTC. Translated: CASAGEGRYNEQFF. The chain is built from TRBV6-6 and TRBJ2-1, with D possibly being TRBD2 (6 bases). The V gene's germline CDR1 is MNHNY and CDR2 SVGAGI (reference sequence). This CDR3 is 14 amino acids long. The V and J ends lost 8 bases and 4 bases respectively, with 15 bases between them.

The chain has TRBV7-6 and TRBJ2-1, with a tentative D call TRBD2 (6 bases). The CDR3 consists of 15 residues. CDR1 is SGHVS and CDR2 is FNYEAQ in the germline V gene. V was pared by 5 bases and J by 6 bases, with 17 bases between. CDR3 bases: TGTGCCAGCAGCCGCAGAGGCGGGGTACCCAATGAGCAGTTCTTC. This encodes CASSRRGGVPNEQFF.

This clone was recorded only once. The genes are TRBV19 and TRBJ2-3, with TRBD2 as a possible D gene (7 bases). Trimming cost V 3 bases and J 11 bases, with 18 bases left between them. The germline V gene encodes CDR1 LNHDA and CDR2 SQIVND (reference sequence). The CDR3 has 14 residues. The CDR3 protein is CASSIAGDTIMQYF. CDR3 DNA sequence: TGTGCCAGTAGTATCGCGGGGGACACTATAATGCAGTATTTT.

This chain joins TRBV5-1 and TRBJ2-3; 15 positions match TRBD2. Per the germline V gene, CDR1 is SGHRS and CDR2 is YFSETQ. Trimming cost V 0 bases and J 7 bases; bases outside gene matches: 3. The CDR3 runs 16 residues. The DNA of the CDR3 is TGCGCCAGCAGCTTGGGCGGGACTAGCGGGAGGTATACGCAGTATTTT. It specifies CASSLGGTSGRYTQYF.

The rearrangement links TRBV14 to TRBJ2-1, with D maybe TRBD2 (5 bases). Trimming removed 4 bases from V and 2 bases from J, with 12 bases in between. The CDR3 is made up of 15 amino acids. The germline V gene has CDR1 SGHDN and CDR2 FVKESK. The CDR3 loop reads CASSLPSSAYNEQFF. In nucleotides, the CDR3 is TGTGCCAGCAGCCTCCCTAGCTCTGCCTACAATGAGCAGTTCTTC. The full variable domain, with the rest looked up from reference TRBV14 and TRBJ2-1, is EAGVTQFPSHSVIEKGQTVTLRCDPISGHDNLYWYRRVMGKEIKFLLHFVKESKQDESGMPNNRFLAERTGGTYSTLKVQPAELEDSGVYFCASSLPSSAYNEQFFGPGTRLTVL.

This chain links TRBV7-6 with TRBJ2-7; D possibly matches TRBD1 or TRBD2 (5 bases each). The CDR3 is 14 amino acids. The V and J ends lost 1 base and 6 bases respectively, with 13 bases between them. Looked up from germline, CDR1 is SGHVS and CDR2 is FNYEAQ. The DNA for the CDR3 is TGTGCCAGCAGCTTAGATGGTGGGACGGGCGAGCAGTACTTC. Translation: CASSLDGGTGEQYF.

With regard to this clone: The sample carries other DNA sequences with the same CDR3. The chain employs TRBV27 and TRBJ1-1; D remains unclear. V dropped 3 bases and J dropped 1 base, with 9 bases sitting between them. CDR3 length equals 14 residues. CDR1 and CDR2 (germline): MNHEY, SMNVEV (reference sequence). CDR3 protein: CASSLLGTNTEAFF. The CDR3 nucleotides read TGTGCCAGCAGTTTGCTGGGAACGAACACTGAAGCTTTCTTT.

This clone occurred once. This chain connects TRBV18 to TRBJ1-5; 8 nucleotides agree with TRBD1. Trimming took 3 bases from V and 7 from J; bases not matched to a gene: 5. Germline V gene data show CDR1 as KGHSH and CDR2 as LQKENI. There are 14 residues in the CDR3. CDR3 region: CASSPDRVGQPQHF. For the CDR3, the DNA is TGTGCCAGCTCACCGGACAGGGTCGGACAGCCCCAGCATTTT.